This TCR beta chain was obtained from a study of CD8+ T cells in alopecia areata. The authors extracted RNA and reverse transcribed it into cDNA as the sequencing template. TCRdb keeps only in-frame clones here, not all; method: immunoSEQ multiplex PCR. This repertoire shows 150,000 or so clones, approximately 45% found once; its top ten account for less than 8%. In this sample, this clone turned up a few times. Germline values: CDR1 SGHTA, CDR2 FQGNSA. V was pared by 4 bases and J by 5 bases, with 7 bases of the junction left unmatched. The CDR3 has 14 residues. This chain uses TRBV7-2 with TRBJ2-5; 7 bases align to TRBD1. The sequence derives from a human donor with alopecia areata. Sequencing was done on a sample of CD4+ T cells sorted from blood. CDR3 in DNA: TGTGCCAGCAGCTCACTAGGGGGCGGGGAGACCCAGTACTTC. Amino acid sequence: CASSSLGGGETQYF. Full variable domain (remainder filled in from reference TRBV7-2 and TRBJ2-5): GAGVSQSPSNKVTEKGKDVELRCDPISGHTALYWYRQSLGQGLEFLIYFQGNSAPDKSGLPSDRFSAERTGGSVSTLTIQRTQQEDSAVYLCASSSLGGGETQYFGPGTRLLVL.